The 29 T cell receptor beta chains given below trace back to one sample, sequenced in a study of blood T cells in healthy people across ages. A second 7 to 11 cycle PCR used barcoded and J-beta primers. TCRdb called the 5' RACE reads again in MiXCR, with one record for every CDR3 protein. The table records 1.5 million to 2 million distinct CDR3 sequences, about 35% of them present only once. The sample was blood. These receptors were obtained from a woman in her twenties or thirties in good health.

This clonotype has a handful of counts. The gene calls are TRBV20-1 and TRBJ2-3, with D perhaps TRBD1 (6 bases). Looked up from germline, CDR1 is DFQATT and CDR2 is SNEGSKA (reference sequence). Trimming removed 6 bases from V and 6 bases from J, with 16 bases in between. There are 13 residues in the CDR3. The CDR3 loop is CSARGWGADTQYF. The CDR3 nucleotides read TGCAGTGCCAGGGGATGGGGAGCGGATACGCAGTATTTT.

Many counts were recorded for this clonotype. J is TRBJ1-5 and V is TRBV20-1; TRBD1 is a possible D gene (5 bases). CDR1 DFQATT and CDR2 SNEGSKA come from the germline V gene (reference sequence). V gave up 5 bases and J gave up 6 bases, with 14 bases separating them. CDR3 length: 13 amino acids. The CDR3 DNA sequence: TGCAGTGCTGGGGGGAAGAAGGCTCAGCCCCAGCATTTT. Translating it yields CSAGGKKAQPQHF.

This clonotype was seen more than once but under ten times. This rearrangement joins TRBV24-1 to TRBJ2-1; 10 nucleotides match TRBD2. The V segment lost 2 bases and the J segment 2 bases; nucleotides outside the gene matches: 5. CDR1 and CDR2 (germline): KGHDR, SFDVKD. This CDR3 has 17 residues. The CDR3 nucleotides read TGTGCCACCAGTGATTGGGCTAGCGGGGGAACCTACAATGAGCAGTTCTTC. This sequence encodes CATSDWASGGTYNEQFF.

This clonotype was counted a single time. The chain employs TRBV5-5 and TRBJ1-1; 8 nucleotides align to TRBD1. Germline-derived CDR1 and CDR2 are SGHKS and YYEKEE (reference sequence). The length of the CDR3 is 14 residues. J gave up 4 bases and V 3 bases, and 5 bases lay outside the gene matches. CDR3 DNA: TGTGCCAGCAGCTCCAGGGGGCAGGTCACTGAAGCTTTCTTT. Amino acid sequence: CASSSRGQVTEAFF.

With respect to this clonotype: A much larger clone is a single base away; this may be a read error. The chain uses TRBV20-1 and TRBJ1-6; no definite D call. V was cut by 0 bases and J by 9 bases, with 12 bases left in between. The CDR3 consists of 14 residues. Per germline, CDR1 DFQATT and CDR2 SNEGSKA (reference sequence). In DNA, the CDR3 is TGCAGTGCTAGAGAGGGCAGATCCAGTTCACCCCTCCACTTT. Protein: CSAREGRSSSPLHF.

Ten or more counts support this clonotype. The CDR3 sequence: CAIKGGSNNEQFF. The DNA for the CDR3 is TGTGCCATCAAAGGCGGGAGTAACAATGAGCAGTTCTTC. V gene TRBV10-3 combines with J gene TRBJ2-1; 7 bases line up with TRBD2. Germline V gene data show CDR1 as ENHRY and CDR2 as SYGVKD. The CDR3 runs 13 residues. The junction had 5 bases not matched to a gene; V was cut back by 7 bases and J by 5 bases.

The J gene is TRBJ1-3, the V gene TRBV29-1, with a weak D call TRBD1 (5 bases). Germline V gene data show CDR1 as SQVTM and CDR2 as ANQGSEA. The CDR3 is 14 residues long. V lost 3 bases to trimming and J lost 2 bases, with 11 bases between them. CDR3 residues: CSVEVGGTGNTIYF. The DNA for the CDR3 is TGCAGCGTTGAGGTCGGGGGTACTGGAAACACCATATATTTT.

J is TRBJ2-2 and V is TRBV5-6, with 9 bases that match TRBD2. The V gene end was trimmed by 2 bases and the J gene end by 4 bases; junction bases not matched to a gene: 6. Germline CDR1 is SGHDT and CDR2 is YYEEEE. This CDR3 region has 16 residues. DNA of the CDR3: TGTGCCAGCAGCTTATTAGCGGGAGAGTTCACCGGGGAGCTGTTTTTT. Encoded protein: CASSLLAGEFTGELFF.

This clonotype was counted many times. One junction end does not reproduce the germline sequence, and a read error may be involved. CDR3 in DNA: TGCGCCAGCAGCCACGACACAGATACGCAGTATTTT. It is translated as CASSHDTDTQYF. This sequence joins TRBV13 and TRBJ2-3; D ambiguous. This CDR3 region has 12 residues. Germline V CDR1 and CDR2: PRHDT, FYEKMQ (reference sequence).

This clonotype was seen a few times. This rearrangement joins TRBV12-3 or TRBV12-4 to TRBJ2-1; D call uncertain. The CDR3 sequence is 14 residues long. Trimming cost V 2 bases and J 8 bases, with 13 bases left between them. The CDR3 nucleotides read TGTGCCAGCAGTTTACTAACCCTTCTGGATGAGCAGTTCTTC. This gives the protein CASSLLTLLDEQFF.

This clonotype was seen a few times. V usage is TRBV6-4 and J usage is TRBJ2-7, with D tentatively TRBD1 (6 bases). This CDR3 region has 14 residues. Germline assignment: CDR1 MRHNA and CDR2 SNTAGT. Trimming shortened V by 2 bases and J by 4 bases, and 12 bases separated the two germline ends. The DNA for the CDR3 is TGTGCCAGCAGTGACGCCCGGGACACTTACGAGCAGTACTTC. It encodes CASSDARDTYEQYF.

The rearrangement uses TRBV20-1 and TRBJ2-1; tentative D call: TRBD2 (6 bases). V was pared by 6 bases and J by 9 bases, with 15 bases between. CDR1 and CDR2 (germline): DFQATT, SNEGSKA (reference sequence). There are 12 residues in the CDR3. CDR3 amino acids: CSAQIGGSEQFF. CDR3 DNA sequence: TGCAGTGCGCAGATAGGAGGGAGTGAGCAGTTCTTC.

The sample holds a few counts of this clonotype. V is TRBV10-2 and J is TRBJ1-2; 7 positions agree with TRBD1. V lost 7 bases and J lost 4; bases outside the gene matches: 9. The CDR3 loop spans 14 amino acids. The V gene's germline CDR1 is WSHSY and CDR2 SAAADI. The CDR3 here is CASTPRRDSYGYTF. DNA of the CDR3: TGCGCCAGCACCCCTCGTCGGGACAGCTATGGCTACACCTTC.

The CDR3 spells CASREGRAAYGYTF. The CDR3 bases are TGTGCCAGCAGAGAGGGAAGGGCTGCCTATGGCTACACCTTC. This sequence joins TRBV27 and TRBJ1-2; D remains ambiguous. Germline-derived CDR1 and CDR2 are MNHEY and SMNVEV (reference sequence). The CDR3 sequence is 14 residues long. Trimming took 6 bases from V and 4 from J, leaving 15 bases between them.

This clonotype was seen ten or more times. The chain is built from TRBV20-1 and TRBJ2-7; the D gene is possibly TRBD1 (5 bases). CDR3 length equals 13 residues. V was pared by 0 bases and J by 1 base, with 7 bases between. Germline assignment: CDR1 DFQATT and CDR2 SNEGSKA (reference sequence). Here the CDR3 DNA reads TGCAGTGCTAGAGACCAGGGTTCCTACGAGCAGTACTTC. The encoded protein is CSARDQGSYEQYF.

The rearrangement links TRBV10-3 to TRBJ2-7; 11 bases agree with TRBD1. Germline assignment: CDR1 ENHRY and CDR2 SYGVKD. Unmatched junction bases numbered 3, after V lost 3 bases and J lost 2 bases. CDR3 length equals 15 residues. The CDR3 loop reads CAISDSGQGAYEQYF. CDR3 sequence (DNA): TGTGCCATCAGTGACTCGGGACAGGGGGCCTACGAGCAGTACTTC.

This clonotype was counted only a few times. This sequence joins TRBV4-1 and TRBJ2-1, with 10 bases fitting TRBD1. Per germline, CDR1 MGHRA and CDR2 YSYEKL. J lost 6 bases, V lost 4 bases, and 12 bases had no gene match. The CDR3 is 17 amino acids. CDR3 residues: CASSPHNFRDRGNEQFF. The DNA for the CDR3 is TGCGCCAGCAGCCCGCATAATTTCCGGGACAGGGGCAATGAGCAGTTCTTC.

V gene TRBV5-5 combines with J gene TRBJ1-1; weak D call: TRBD1 (6 bases). Germline CDR1 and CDR2: SGHKS and YYEKEE (reference sequence). Trimming removed 1 base from V and 0 bases from J, with 16 bases in between. This CDR3 is built from 17 residues. The CDR3 DNA follows: TGTGCCAGCAGCTTGACGGCAGGGGCCCCCTTGAACACTGAAGCTTTCTTT. This translates into CASSLTAGAPLNTEAFF.

The chain carries TRBV7-9 and TRBJ2-1, with D tentatively TRBD2 (6 bases). There are 12 residues in the CDR3. Germline V gene sequence: CDR1 SEHNR, CDR2 FQNEAQ (reference sequence). V gave up 8 bases and J gave up 8 bases, with 13 bases separating them. CDR3: CASRDLRDEQFF. CDR3 nucleotide sequence: TGTGCCAGCCGGGACTTAAGGGATGAGCAGTTCTTC.

This chain joins TRBV6-1 and TRBJ1-5; D not certain. This CDR3 has 14 residues. Germline values: CDR1 MNHNS, CDR2 SASEGT. V lost 1 base and J 6 bases, leaving 10 bases between the germline ends. Here the CDR3 reads CASSEGRASQPQHF. CDR3 coding DNA: TGTGCCAGCAGTGAAGGGAGGGCAAGTCAGCCCCAGCATTTT.

V and J are TRBV20-1 and TRBJ2-1, with 12 bases fitting TRBD2. The CDR3 has 14 residues. V trimming: 3 bases; J trimming: 9 bases; junction bases outside the gene matches: 6. Per the germline V gene, CDR1 is DFQATT and CDR2 is SNEGSKA (reference sequence). CDR3 coding DNA: TGCAGTGCTAGCTCTAGCGGGAGGGGCATTGAGCAGTTCTTC. As protein: CSASSSGRGIEQFF.

This clonotype has only a few counts. The J gene is TRBJ1-2, the V gene TRBV5-1, with D maybe TRBD1 (6 bases). Germline loops: CDR1 SGHRS, CDR2 YFSETQ. The CDR3 loop spans 14 amino acids. Trimming took off 4 bases at V and 4 bases at J, with 14 bases between the two ends. CDR3 in amino acids: CASSPGGGAYGYTF. CDR3 bases: TGCGCCAGCAGCCCCGGAGGGGGTGCCTATGGCTACACCTTC. The full variable domain, rest sourced from reference TRBV5-1 and TRBJ1-2, is KAGVTQTPRYLIKTRGQQVTLSCSPISGHRSVSWYQQTPGQGLQFLFEYFSETQRNKGNFPGRFSGRQFSNSRSEMNVSTLELGDSALYLCASSPGGGAYGYTFGSGTRLTVV.

The CDR3 protein is CAIKPAGATDTQYF. The CDR3 nucleotides are TGTGCCATCAAGCCAGCGGGAGCCACAGATACGCAGTATTTT. V gene TRBV10-3 combines with J gene TRBJ2-3; 8 nucleotides align to TRBD2. The CDR3 consists of 14 residues. Trimming took 7 bases from V and 2 from J; bases not matched to a gene: 5. In germline, CDR1 is ENHRY, CDR2 SYGVKD.

The chain uses TRBV20-1 and TRBJ2-1; 11 nucleotides line up with TRBD2. With V trimmed by 3 bases and J by 0 bases, 1 base remained unmatched. Germline CDR1 reads DFQATT; CDR2 reads SNEGSKA (reference sequence). The CDR3 is made up of 15 amino acids. DNA for the CDR3: TGCAGTGCTAGGACTAGCGGGGCCTCCTACAATGAGCAGTTCTTC. It translates to CSARTSGASYNEQFF.

V usage is TRBV6-1 and J usage is TRBJ2-1, with 8 positions matching TRBD2. After removal of 0 bases from V and 2 bases from J, the junction contained 3 bases not matched to a gene. Looked up from germline, CDR1 is MNHNS and CDR2 is SASEGT. The CDR3 is 16 residues long. In DNA form, the CDR3 reads TGTGCCAGCAGTGAAGCGTGGACTAGCACCTACAATGAGCAGTTCTTC. Its protein product is CASSEAWTSTYNEQFF.

This chain links TRBV12-3 or TRBV12-4 with TRBJ2-5, with 11 nucleotides matching TRBD2. This CDR3 has 12 amino acids. The ends lost 7 bases at V and 11 bases at J; junction bases unmatched: 6. The CDR3 loop is CASNPGLAEQYF. Written as DNA, the CDR3 is TGTGCCAGCAACCCGGGACTAGCGGAGCAGTACTTC.

The V call is TRBV27, the J call TRBJ2-3; 11 nucleotides line up with TRBD1. The CDR3 contains 17 residues. V lost 5 bases to trimming and J lost 2 bases; unmatched junction nucleotides: 9. In germline, CDR1 is MNHEY, CDR2 SMNVEV (reference sequence). CDR3 in amino acids: CASSGTGGPVLTDTQYF. CDR3 DNA: TGTGCCAGCAGTGGGACAGGGGGTCCGGTTCTCACAGATACGCAGTATTTT.

With regard to this clonotype: Since a much larger clone is just one base distant, this may be a read error. As DNA, the CDR3 is TGTGCCAGCAGTCTCCACACAATACAAGAGACCCAGTACTTC. Protein sequence: CASSLHTIQETQYF. The chain uses TRBV12-3 or TRBV12-4 and TRBJ2-5; D call uncertain. Trimming stripped 5 bases from V and 2 bases from J, with 12 bases between. The CDR3 length is 14 residues.

The chain joins TRBV10-2 to TRBJ1-5; D remains unclear. Germline V gene data show CDR1 as WSHSY and CDR2 as SAAADI. CDR3 size: 14 residues. Trimming stripped 6 bases from V and 0 bases from J, with 9 bases between. CDR3 DNA: TGCGCCAGCAGAGACCTCGATAGCAATCAGCCCCAGCATTTT. This sequence encodes CASRDLDSNQPQHF.